This entry describes one TCR beta chain. This sample stems from a study of blood T cells in healthy people across ages. Then a second PCR, running about 6 to 12 cycles, was carried out with a sample-barcoded 5' primer and a J-beta primer mix. Tagging of each cDNA molecule was performed by a template-switch adaptor with 12 random nucleotides. TCRdb reprocessed the 5' RACE reads with MiXCR, giving one entry per CDR3 protein. The repertoire holds some 1.8 million distinct CDR3 sequences, about 39% seen once, with roughly 24% in the top ten. With V trimmed by 6 bases and J by 5 bases, 9 bases remained unmatched. CDR1 SGHNT and CDR2 YENEEA come from the germline V gene. CDR3 size: 15 residues.

The receptor was derived from a human donor in good health. The source material was blood. The rearrangement uses TRBV11-3 and TRBJ2-2; 7 bases agree with TRBD1. As DNA, the CDR3 is TGTGCCAGCAGACCACGACAGGGTCGGACCGGGGAGCTGTTTTTT. Translation: CASRPRQGRTGELFF.